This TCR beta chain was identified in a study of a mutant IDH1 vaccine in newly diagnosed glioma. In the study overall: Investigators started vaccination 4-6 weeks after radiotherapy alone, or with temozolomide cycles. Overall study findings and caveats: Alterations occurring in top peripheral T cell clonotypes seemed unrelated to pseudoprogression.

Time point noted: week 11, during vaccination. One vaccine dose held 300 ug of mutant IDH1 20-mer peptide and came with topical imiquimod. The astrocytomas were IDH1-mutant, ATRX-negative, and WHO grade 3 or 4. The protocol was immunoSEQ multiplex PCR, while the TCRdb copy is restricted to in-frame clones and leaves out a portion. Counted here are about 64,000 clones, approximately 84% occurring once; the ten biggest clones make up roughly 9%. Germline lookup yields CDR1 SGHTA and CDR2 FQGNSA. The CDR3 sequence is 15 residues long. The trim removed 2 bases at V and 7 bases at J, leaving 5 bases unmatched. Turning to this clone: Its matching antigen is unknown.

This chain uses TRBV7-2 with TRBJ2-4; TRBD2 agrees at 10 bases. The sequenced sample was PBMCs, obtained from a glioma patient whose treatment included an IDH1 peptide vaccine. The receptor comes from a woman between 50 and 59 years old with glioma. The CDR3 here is CASSLRLAGANIQYF. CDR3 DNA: TGTGCCAGCAGCTTACGCCTAGCGGGGGCGAACATTCAGTACTTC.